This entry lists 30 T cell receptor beta chains sequenced from one sample in a study of blood T cell repertoires in COVID-19 (dated by TCRdb to 2020 to 2021). Preparation of the library involved the immunoSEQ multiplex PCR assay. Here the immuneACCESS table is served through TCRdb, limited to in-frame sequences with V and J called. Missing clones are a known gap in these copies; in checked studies unresolved V genes cover under half, and the rest lacks a known reason. The sample table contains 200,000 to 250,000 clones; only one count was recorded for about 85% of them. The ten most abundant clones make up about 12% of the sample. The specimen was peripheral blood. All receptors come from a woman under 30 who had recovered from COVID-19.

The rearrangement links TRBV7-9 to TRBJ1-3, with a tentative D call TRBD1 (5 bases). This CDR3 comprises 15 residues. The V end was cut by 4 bases, the J end by 0 bases, with 10 bases between. Germline-derived CDR1 and CDR2 are SEHNR and FQNEAQ (reference sequence). The CDR3 nucleotides are TGTGCCAGCAGCTCCTCCAGGGCCTCTGGAAACACCATATATTTT. It encodes CASSSSRASGNTIYF.

This chain connects TRBV4-3 to TRBJ2-7; 13 nucleotides align to TRBD2. The V gene's germline CDR1 is LGHNA and CDR2 YSLEER. V shed 1 base, J shed 3 bases, and the junction held 6 bases outside the gene matches. This CDR3 has 17 residues. CDR3: CASSQVAGTSGIYEQYF. The DNA of the CDR3 is TGCGCCAGCAGCCAAGTCGCCGGGACTAGCGGGATCTACGAGCAGTACTTC.

This clone has just one count. The chain links TRBV12-3 or TRBV12-4 to TRBJ2-7; 7 bases align to TRBD2. Trimming removed 5 bases from V and 4 bases from J; junction bases left unmatched: 2. The CDR3 has 12 amino acids. The CDR3 reads CASSGGGYEQYF. Written as DNA, the CDR3 is TGTGCCAGCAGTGGGGGGGGATACGAGCAGTACTTC.

The CDR3 coding sequence is TGTGCCAGCAGCTTAGGGCGAGCGGGGATCGGGGAGCTGTTTTTT. Protein product: CASSLGRAGIGELFF. The chain recombines TRBV7-2 with TRBJ2-2, with TRBD2 matching over 7 bases. Germline assignment: CDR1 SGHTA and CDR2 FQGNSA. V lost 1 base to trimming and J lost 7 bases; unmatched junction nucleotides: 6. The CDR3 loop spans 15 amino acids.

The chain is built from TRBV7-6 and TRBJ2-7; TRBD2 matches 12 bases. The length of the CDR3 is 15 residues. Trimming took 4 bases from V and 5 from J; bases not matched to a gene: 6. The germline V gene has CDR1 SGHVS and CDR2 FNYEAQ. The CDR3 protein is CASSYSTSGRHEQYF. CDR3 bases: TGTGCCAGCAGCTACTCGACTAGCGGGAGACACGAGCAGTACTTC.

V gene TRBV5-4 combines with J gene TRBJ2-7, with 10 bases fitting TRBD2. Germline trimming cut 0 bases from V and 4 bases from J; bases unmatched to any gene: 7. Germline assignment: CDR1 SGHNT and CDR2 YYREEE (reference sequence). CDR3 length: 16 amino acids. The CDR3 DNA reads as TGTGCCAGCAGCTTGGGAGCTAGCGGGAGTTCGTACGAGCAGTACTTC. Its translation is CASSLGASGSSYEQYF. The entire variable domain, with the rest obtained from reference TRBV5-4 and TRBJ2-7, is as follows: ETGVTQSPTHLIKTRGQQVTLRCSSQSGHNTVSWYQQALGQGPQFIFQYYREEENGRGNFPPRFSGLQFPNYSSELNVNALELDDSALYLCASSLGASGSSYEQYFGPGTRLTVT.

V gene TRBV4-2 combines with J gene TRBJ2-1; 11 bases map to TRBD2. The CDR3 totals 18 residues. CDR1 LGHNA and CDR2 YNFKEQ come from the germline V gene. J lost 1 base, V lost 4 bases, and 9 bases had no gene match. In DNA form, the CDR3 reads TGTGCCAGCAGCCCCCTACTAGCGGGAGAGGGATCCTACAATGAGCAGTTCTTC. Protein sequence: CASSPLLAGEGSYNEQFF.

This chain connects TRBV3-1 (or the pseudogene TRBV3-2) to TRBJ2-3; perhaps TRBD2 as D (5 bases). Germline CDR1 and CDR2: LGHDT and YNNKEL (reference sequence). The ends were cut back, 2 bases at V and 0 bases at J, with 15 bases in the middle. The CDR3 totals 17 residues. The CDR3 nucleotides are TGTGCCAGCAGCCAAACCGCTATAGGCGGGAGCACAGATACGCAGTATTTT. This encodes CASSQTAIGGSTDTQYF.

The rearrangement joins TRBV18 to TRBJ2-5, with D maybe TRBD1 (5 bases). The V and J ends lost 2 bases and 4 bases respectively, with 14 bases between them. Germline values: CDR1 KGHSH, CDR2 LQKENI. This CDR3 spans 15 amino acids. The CDR3 sequence: CASSPEGATGETQYF. CDR3 bases: TGTGCCAGCTCACCAGAAGGGGCAACAGGAGAGACCCAGTACTTC. The full variable domain, its missing parts supplied by reference TRBV18 and TRBJ2-5, is NAGVMQNPRHLVRRRGQEARLRCSPMKGHSHVYWYRQLPEEGLKFMVYLQKENIIDESGMPKERFSAEFPKEGPSILRIQQVVRGDSAAYFCASSPEGATGETQYFGPGTRLLVL.

The gene calls are TRBV6-2 or TRBV6-3 and TRBJ2-7; TRBD2 aligns across 11 bases. This CDR3 is built from 15 residues. Germline lookup yields CDR1 MNHEY and CDR2 SVGEGT. V lost 5 bases and J lost 4; bases outside the gene matches: 7. The CDR3 sequence is CASSTKLAGEYEQYF. The CDR3 DNA is TGTGCCAGCAGTACAAAACTAGCGGGAGAGTACGAGCAGTACTTC.

The chain employs TRBV19 and TRBJ2-5; 7 bases map to TRBD1. This CDR3 is built from 14 residues. The germline V gene has CDR1 LNHDA and CDR2 SQIVND (reference sequence). Trimming removed 4 bases from V and 4 bases from J; junction bases left unmatched: 6. The DNA for the CDR3 is TGTGCCAGTAGTAACAGGGGCGCCCTAGAGACCCAGTACTTC. This encodes CASSNRGALETQYF.

This clone has a single count. This chain connects TRBV5-1 to TRBJ2-3, with D unclear. Germline V gives CDR1 SGHRS, CDR2 YFSETQ. The CDR3 runs 16 residues. Between the trimmed V and J ends, which lost 0 bases and 2 bases, there was a span of 13 bases. CDR3 sequence: CASSLASLGYTDTQYF. The CDR3 bases are TGCGCCAGCAGCTTGGCTTCTCTCGGGTACACAGATACGCAGTATTTT. Using reference TRBV5-1 and TRBJ2-3 for the parts outside the CDR3, the full variable domain is KAGVTQTPRYLIKTRGQQVTLSCSPISGHRSVSWYQQTPGQGLQFLFEYFSETQRNKGNFPGRFSGRQFSNSRSEMNVSTLELGDSALYLCASSLASLGYTDTQYFGPGTRLTVL.

The chain combines TRBV28 with TRBJ2-1; D is unclear. Trimming shortened V by 3 bases and J by 0 bases, and 9 bases separated the two germline ends. Per germline, CDR1 MDHEN and CDR2 SYDVKM. The length of the CDR3 is 15 residues. The CDR3 DNA reads TGTGCCAGCAGTTTTGCGAAGAGCTCCTACAATGAGCAGTTCTTC. Translated: CASSFAKSSYNEQFF. The whole variable domain, remainder taken from reference TRBV28 and TRBJ2-1, is DVKVTQSSRYLVKRTGEKVFLECVQDMDHENMFWYRQDPGLGLRLIYFSYDVKMKEKGDIPEGYSVSREKKERFSLILESASTNQTSMYLCASSFAKSSYNEQFFGPGTRLTVL.

This clone was detected only once. The chain joins TRBV6-5 to TRBJ1-1, with TRBD1 as a possible D gene (6 bases). From germline, CDR1 is MNHEY and CDR2 SVGAGI. The CDR3 loop spans 13 amino acids. V was trimmed by 7 bases and J by 0 bases, leaving 9 bases between them. The CDR3 loop is CASKGQLNTEAFF. The CDR3 coding sequence is TGTGCCAGCAAAGGACAGCTGAACACTGAAGCTTTCTTT.

This rearrangement joins TRBV3-1 (or the pseudogene TRBV3-2) to TRBJ1-2; 8 nucleotides align to TRBD1. Per the germline V gene, CDR1 is LGHDT and CDR2 is YNNKEL (reference sequence). The CDR3 consists of 12 residues. The V segment lost 5 bases and the J segment 6 bases; nucleotides outside the gene matches: 2. CDR3 coding DNA: TGTGCCAGCAGCTCGACAGGGGATGGCTACACCTTC. This translates into CASSSTGDGYTF.

The J gene is TRBJ1-1, the V gene TRBV27; D is ambiguous. From germline, CDR1 is MNHEY and CDR2 SMNVEV (reference sequence). The CDR3 length is 14 residues. Trimming took 2 bases from V and 0 from J, leaving 7 bases between them. CDR3 in amino acids: CASSLTSMNTEAFF. The CDR3 region has the DNA TGTGCCAGCAGTTTAACAAGTATGAACACTGAAGCTTTCTTT.

The chain is built from TRBV7-9 and TRBJ2-2; D call uncertain. The CDR3 runs 15 residues. Between the trimmed V and J ends, which lost 3 bases and 3 bases, there was a span of 11 bases. Germline CDR1 SEHNR, CDR2 FQNEAQ (reference sequence). CDR3 region: CASSFDSSYTGELFF. In DNA, the CDR3 is TGTGCCAGCAGCTTTGATAGTAGTTACACCGGGGAGCTGTTTTTT. The variable domain in full, completed from reference TRBV7-9 and TRBJ2-2, reads DTGVSQNPRHKITKRGQNVTFRCDPISEHNRLYWYRQTLGQGPEFLTYFQNEAQLEKSRLLSDRFSAERPKGSFSTLEIQRTEQGDSAMYLCASSFDSSYTGELFFGEGSRLTVL.

Note on this clone: The limits of the CDR3 on the DNA are not certain, so only TCRdb's listed CDR3 is given. This chain uses TRBV14 with TRBJ2-2; TRBD2 reflects the table's D call only, with no check against the DNA. The CDR3 has 12 residues if both end residues are counted. From germline, CDR1 is SGHDN and CDR2 FVKESK. CDR3 protein: CASSFGSGELFF.

This chain uses TRBV11-2 with TRBJ1-1; weak D call: TRBD1 (6 bases). In germline, CDR1 is SGHAT, CDR2 FQNNGV. Between the trimmed V and J ends, which lost 5 bases and 5 bases, there was a span of 15 bases. The CDR3 runs to 14 residues. Here the CDR3 DNA reads TGTGCCAGCAGCCTCAGGGGCGGGCTGACTGAAGCTTTCTTT. Protein: CASSLRGGLTEAFF.

V usage is TRBV29-1 and J usage is TRBJ1-1; no reliable D call. Germline V gene lookup returns CDR1 SQVTM and CDR2 ANQGSEA. The CDR3 has 11 residues. The V and J ends lost 5 bases and 6 bases respectively, with 10 bases between them. CDR3 in amino acids: CSVWVDSEAFF. The CDR3 nucleotides read TGCAGCGTTTGGGTGGACTCTGAAGCTTTCTTT.

This clone was seen more than once but under ten times. J is TRBJ2-1 and V is TRBV7-6, with 7 bases matching TRBD2. Trimming removed 1 base from V and 4 bases from J; junction bases left unmatched: 13. Germline CDR1 and CDR2: SGHVS and FNYEAQ. CDR3 size: 18 residues. Here the CDR3 reads CASSLEPSGGVRYNEQFF. The CDR3 DNA reads as TGTGCCAGCAGCTTAGAGCCCTCGGGGGGAGTACGTTACAATGAGCAGTTCTTC.

The sample holds one count of this clone. V is TRBV3-1 (or the pseudogene TRBV3-2) and J is TRBJ2-7; D is possibly TRBD1 (6 bases). The V end was cut by 0 bases, the J end by 6 bases, with 15 bases between. The V gene's germline CDR1 is LGHDT and CDR2 YNNKEL (reference sequence). This CDR3 is built from 15 residues. In nucleotides, the CDR3 is TGTGCCAGCAGCCAAGAGCCGGGACAAAGTAGCGAGCAGTACTTC. This codes for CASSQEPGQSSEQYF.

The chain recombines TRBV9 with TRBJ2-5; the D gene is possibly TRBD1 (5 bases). Trimming stripped 3 bases from V and 1 base from J, with 7 bases between. The V gene's germline CDR1 is SGDLS and CDR2 YYNGEE. The CDR3 is made up of 13 amino acids. The DNA for the CDR3 is TGTGCCAGCAGCGCGGACATCCAAGAGACCCAGTACTTC. Translated: CASSADIQETQYF.

This chain links TRBV18 with TRBJ2-5; 9 bases fit TRBD2. Per germline, CDR1 KGHSH and CDR2 LQKENI. This CDR3 spans 14 amino acids. V trimming: 6 bases; J trimming: 5 bases; junction bases outside the gene matches: 7. The CDR3 reads CASSLAGVLETQYF. CDR3 DNA sequence: TGTGCCAGCTCGTTAGCGGGAGTACTGGAGACCCAGTACTTC. Together with reference TRBV18 and TRBJ2-5, the CDR3 gives the full variable domain: NAGVMQNPRHLVRRRGQEARLRCSPMKGHSHVYWYRQLPEEGLKFMVYLQKENIIDESGMPKERFSAEFPKEGPSILRIQQVVRGDSAAYFCASSLAGVLETQYFGPGTRLLVL.

This chain links TRBV5-6 with TRBJ2-3; D possibly corresponds to TRBD2 (5 bases). Germline CDR1 is SGHDT and CDR2 is YYEEEE. The germline V and J ends were trimmed by 3 bases and 4 bases, with 12 bases remaining between them. This CDR3 region has 14 residues. The chain's CDR3 is CASSSDAGADTQYF. Written as DNA, the CDR3 is TGTGCCAGCAGCTCCGACGCGGGCGCAGATACGCAGTATTTT.

This chain uses TRBV7-2 with TRBJ1-1, with D unclear. Trimming took off 6 bases at V and 1 base at J, with 9 bases between the two ends. Germline V gene data show CDR1 as SGHTA and CDR2 as FQGNSA. The length of the CDR3 is 13 residues. The CDR3 loop reads CASSYRGNTEAFF. The CDR3 DNA reads TGTGCCAGCAGTTATCGGGGGAACACTGAAGCTTTCTTT.

The genes are TRBV6-5 and TRBJ2-7, with D maybe TRBD1 (6 bases). The CDR3 has 13 amino acids. V lost 8 bases and J 1 base, leaving 12 bases between the germline ends. In germline, CDR1 is MNHEY, CDR2 SVGAGI. This chain's CDR3 is CASFLTGSYEQYF. The CDR3 region has the DNA TGTGCCAGCTTCCTGACAGGTTCCTACGAGCAGTACTTC.

This clone was seen once. The chain recombines TRBV6-1 with TRBJ1-2; TRBD1 aligns across 9 bases. CDR3 length: 16 residues. V lost 3 bases to trimming and J lost 4 bases; unmatched junction nucleotides: 9. The germline V gene encodes CDR1 MNHNS and CDR2 SASEGT. In DNA form, the CDR3 reads TGTGCCAGCAGTGACCCTAGGACAGGGGAGGGCTATGGCTACACCTTC. Translated, it gives CASSDPRTGEGYGYTF.

This sequence joins TRBV7-9 and TRBJ2-1; 13 nucleotides match TRBD2. In germline, CDR1 is SEHNR, CDR2 FQNEAQ (reference sequence). Germline trimming cut 5 bases from V and 8 bases from J; bases unmatched to any gene: 9. The CDR3 covers 16 residues. The CDR3, as DNA: TGTGCCAGCAGCCCTCGACTAGCGGGAGGCTTCGATGAGCAGTTCTTC. Protein sequence: CASSPRLAGGFDEQFF.

This clone appeared once. This chain connects TRBV11-2 to TRBJ2-3, with D possibly matching TRBD2 (6 bases). V lost 1 base, J lost 6 bases, and 14 bases lay in between. The CDR3 totals 15 residues. CDR1 is SGHAT, CDR2 FQNNGV, per germline. CDR3 DNA: TGTGCCAGCAGCTTAGCCCTCTGGGAGGTGGATACGCAGTATTTT. It yields the protein CASSLALWEVDTQYF.